This TCR beta chain emerged from a study of blood T cell repertoires in COVID-19. About the study: Acute and convalescent COVID-19 specimens originated in the United States, Italy and Spain. T cells, B-cell-depleted T cells, or PBMCs supplied cDNA or gDNA.

This CDR3 comprises 15 residues. In the original processing: Amplification of reference gene primers was used by the study to estimate nucleated cell counts. Generated by immunoSEQ multiplex PCR, the TCRdb table keeps only in-frame clones and is missing some. The DNA was the basis for D and trimming; V, J and clone size are from that table. The data hold more than 90,000 clones, with approximately 85% observed a single time. The sample consisted of peripheral blood. The genes are TRBV21-1 and TRBJ2-5; the D segment call TRBD1 is taken from the table without a DNA check. TRBV21-1 is annotated as a pseudogene. The TCR sequence derives from a human donor in a cohort sampled during active COVID-19. The chain's CDR3 is CASSPGTGGVETQYF. CDR3 DNA sequence: TGTGCCAGCAGCCCCGGGACAGGGGGTGTGGAGACCCAGTACTTC.